This TCR beta chain derives from a study of graft-versus-host responses after intestinal transplantation. Sequencing was performed with immunoSEQ multiplex PCR; in TCRdb, only in-frame clones are kept and a portion is missing. This table has about 90,000 clones, around 90% appearing once. Concerning this clone: Its matching antigen is unknown.

This CDR3 is 17 amino acids long. Germline assignment: CDR1 SGHNT and CDR2 YENEEA. Trimming took off 3 bases at V and 5 bases at J, with 20 bases between the two ends. Sequenced material: unstimulated CD4+ T cells sorted from spleen or lymph node cells, taken before transplant. The V call is TRBV11-3, the J call TRBJ2-1, with D possibly being TRBD2 (5 bases). The sequence was obtained from a human donor who was the organ donor for an intestinal transplant. CDR3 in amino acids: CASSLESHEGINNEQFF. The CDR3 region has the DNA TGTGCCAGCAGCTTGGAATCACATGAGGGCATTAACAATGAGCAGTTCTTC.